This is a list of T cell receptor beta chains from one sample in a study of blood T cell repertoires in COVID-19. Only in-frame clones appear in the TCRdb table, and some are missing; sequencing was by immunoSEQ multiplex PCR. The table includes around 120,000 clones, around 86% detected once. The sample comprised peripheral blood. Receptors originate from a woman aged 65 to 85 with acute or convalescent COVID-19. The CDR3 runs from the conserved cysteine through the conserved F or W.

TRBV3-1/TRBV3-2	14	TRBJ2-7	CASSQLGGAYEQYF
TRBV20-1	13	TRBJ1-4	CSASPQADEKLFF
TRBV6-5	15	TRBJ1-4	CASLVAGRGDEKLFF
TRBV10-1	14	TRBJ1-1	CATSPQGFAAEAFF
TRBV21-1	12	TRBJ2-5	CASSKERETQYF
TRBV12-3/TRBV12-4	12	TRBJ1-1	CATLGENTEAFF
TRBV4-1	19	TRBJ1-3	CASSHPWDRRVGSGNTIYF
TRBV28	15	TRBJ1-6	CASSVPGQGRSPLHF
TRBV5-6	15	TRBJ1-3	CASSPGGFSGNTIYF
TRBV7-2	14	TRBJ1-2	CASSSGGSQRGYTF
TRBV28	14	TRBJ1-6	CASRWDSYNSPLHF
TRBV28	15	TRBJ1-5	CASSYIGGRNQPQHF
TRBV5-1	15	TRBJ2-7	CASSLAGTSSYEQYF
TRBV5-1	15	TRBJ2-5	CASGPRGQVGETQYF
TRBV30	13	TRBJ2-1	CAWSGTVHNEQFF
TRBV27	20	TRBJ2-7	CASSIADRSPSWLSSYEQYF
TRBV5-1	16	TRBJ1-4	CASSSHTGAVNEKLFF
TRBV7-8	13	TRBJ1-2	CASSFSTEYGYTF
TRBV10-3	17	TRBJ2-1	CAIRAPDGRAPSYEQFF
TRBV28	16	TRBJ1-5	CASSRTGVLDGQPQHF
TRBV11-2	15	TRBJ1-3	CASSSVDRAGNTIYF
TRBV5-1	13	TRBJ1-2	CASSLEGRGGYTF
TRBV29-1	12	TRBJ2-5	CSVGAHQETQYF
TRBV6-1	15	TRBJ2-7	CASSEAGGAAYEQYF
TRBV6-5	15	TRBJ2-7	CASSFVMFGAGEQYF
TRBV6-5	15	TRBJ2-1	CASSYSLDWANEQFF